The T cell receptor (beta chain) described here comes from a study of cytomegalovirus exposure and HLA in healthy donors. A multiplex PCR was run with 60 Vbeta primers and 13 Jbeta primers. Only in-frame clones appear in the TCRdb table, and some are missing; sequencing was by immunoSEQ multiplex PCR. The sample includes 95,000 to 150,000 clones, 75% to 90% of them seen just once. Study results and limitations: A later analysis by the authors found several of the most significant clusters apparently linked to common viral pathogens. TRBV6-2, TRBV6-3 and some other V segments were excluded as indistinguishable. The study put roughly 160 TCR beta chains on its list as cytomegalovirus-associated.

The trim removed 6 bases at V and 0 bases at J, leaving 4 bases unmatched. This CDR3 is 14 amino acids long. From germline, CDR1 is LNHDA and CDR2 SQIVND (reference sequence). This clone was detected a few times. Its antigen is not identified. This chain uses TRBV19 with TRBJ1-1, with 7 bases matching TRBD1. The TCR sequence derives from a female donor in good health and CMV-seropositive. The source material was PBMCs. The CDR3 here is CASRKGTVNTEAFF. CDR3 in DNA: TGTGCCAGTAGAAAGGGGACAGTGAACACTGAAGCTTTCTTT.